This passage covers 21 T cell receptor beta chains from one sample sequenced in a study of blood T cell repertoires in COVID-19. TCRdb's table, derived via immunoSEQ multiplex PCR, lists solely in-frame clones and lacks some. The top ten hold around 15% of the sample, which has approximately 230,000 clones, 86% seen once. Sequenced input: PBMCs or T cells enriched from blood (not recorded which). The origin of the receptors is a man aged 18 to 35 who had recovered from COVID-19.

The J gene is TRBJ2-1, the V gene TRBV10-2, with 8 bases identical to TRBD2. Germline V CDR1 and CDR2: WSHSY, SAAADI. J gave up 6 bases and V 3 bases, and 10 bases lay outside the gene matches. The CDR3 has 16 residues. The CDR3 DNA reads TGCGCCAGCAGTGAACTGAGCGGGAGAGGGATCAATGAGCAGTTCTTC. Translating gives CASSELSGRGINEQFF.

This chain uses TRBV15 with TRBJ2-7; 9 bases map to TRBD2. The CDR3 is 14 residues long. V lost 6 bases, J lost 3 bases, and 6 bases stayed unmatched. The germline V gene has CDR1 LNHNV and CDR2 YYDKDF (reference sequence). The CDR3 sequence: CATRAGGALYEQYF. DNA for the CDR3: TGTGCCACCAGAGCGGGAGGTGCCCTCTACGAGCAGTACTTC.

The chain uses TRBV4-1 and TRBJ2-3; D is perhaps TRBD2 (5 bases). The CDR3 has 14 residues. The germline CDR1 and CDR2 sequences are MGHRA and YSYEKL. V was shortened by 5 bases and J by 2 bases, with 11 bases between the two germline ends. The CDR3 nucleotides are TGCGCCAGCAGCGCCTCGGACTCCACAGATACGCAGTATTTT. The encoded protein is CASSASDSTDTQYF.

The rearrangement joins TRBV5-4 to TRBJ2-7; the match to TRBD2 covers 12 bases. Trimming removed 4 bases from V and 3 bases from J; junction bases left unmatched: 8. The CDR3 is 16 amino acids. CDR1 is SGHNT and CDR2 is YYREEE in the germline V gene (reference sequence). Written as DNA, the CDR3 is TGTGCCAGCAGCGCGCTGACTAGCGGGAGAATCTACGAGCAGTACTTC. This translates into CASSALTSGRIYEQYF.

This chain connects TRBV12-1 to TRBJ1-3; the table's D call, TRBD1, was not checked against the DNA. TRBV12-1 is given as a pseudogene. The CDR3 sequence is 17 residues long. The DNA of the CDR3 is TGTGCCAGCAGCTTTGCGACAGGGGTCAGGTATGGAAACACCATATATTTT. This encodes CASSFATGVRYGNTIYF.

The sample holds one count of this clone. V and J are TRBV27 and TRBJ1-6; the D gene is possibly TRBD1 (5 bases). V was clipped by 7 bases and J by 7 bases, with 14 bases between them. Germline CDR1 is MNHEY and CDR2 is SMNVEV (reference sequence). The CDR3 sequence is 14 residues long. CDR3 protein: CASNSAGPNSPLHF. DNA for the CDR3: TGTGCCAGCAACTCGGCGGGACCGAATTCACCCCTCCACTTT.

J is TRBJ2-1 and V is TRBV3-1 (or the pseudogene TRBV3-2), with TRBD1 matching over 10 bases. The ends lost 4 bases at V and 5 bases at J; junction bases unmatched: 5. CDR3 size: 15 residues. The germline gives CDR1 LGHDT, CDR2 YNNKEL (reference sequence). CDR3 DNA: TGTGCCAGCAGCCGGGGACAGGGGTACAACAATGAGCAGTTCTTC. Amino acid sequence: CASSRGQGYNNEQFF.

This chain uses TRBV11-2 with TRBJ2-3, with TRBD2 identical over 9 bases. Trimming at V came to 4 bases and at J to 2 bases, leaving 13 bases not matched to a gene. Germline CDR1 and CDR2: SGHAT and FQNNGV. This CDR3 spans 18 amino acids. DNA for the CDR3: TGTGCCAGCAGCTCAGGGGCGGTTAGCGGGGGCCTCACAGATACGCAGTATTTT. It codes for CASSSGAVSGGLTDTQYF. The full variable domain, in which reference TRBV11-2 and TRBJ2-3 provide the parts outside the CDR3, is EAGVAQSPRYKIIEKRQSVAFWCNPISGHATLYWYQQILGQGPKLLIQFQNNGVVDDSQLPKDRFSAERLKGVDSTLKIQPAKLEDSAVYLCASSSGAVSGGLTDTQYFGPGTRLTVL.

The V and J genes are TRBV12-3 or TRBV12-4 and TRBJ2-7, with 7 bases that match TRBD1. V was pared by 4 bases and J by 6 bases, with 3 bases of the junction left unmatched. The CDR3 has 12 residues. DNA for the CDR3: TGTGCCAGCAGTTGGGACAGCTCCGAGCAGTACTTC. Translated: CASSWDSSEQYF.

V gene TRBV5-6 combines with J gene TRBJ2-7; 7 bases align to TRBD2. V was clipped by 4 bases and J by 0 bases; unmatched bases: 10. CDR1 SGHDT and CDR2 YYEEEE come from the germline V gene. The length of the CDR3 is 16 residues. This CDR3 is CASSELGGDLSYEQYF. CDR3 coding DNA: TGTGCCAGCAGCGAGTTGGGGGGGGACCTCTCCTACGAGCAGTACTTC.

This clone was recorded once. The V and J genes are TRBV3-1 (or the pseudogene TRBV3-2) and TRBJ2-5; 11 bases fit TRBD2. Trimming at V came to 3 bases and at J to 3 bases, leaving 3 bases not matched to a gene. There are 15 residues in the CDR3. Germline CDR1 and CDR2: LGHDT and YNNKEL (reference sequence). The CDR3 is CASSHLLAGEETQYF. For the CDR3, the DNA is TGTGCCAGCAGCCACCTACTAGCGGGAGAAGAGACCCAGTACTTC.

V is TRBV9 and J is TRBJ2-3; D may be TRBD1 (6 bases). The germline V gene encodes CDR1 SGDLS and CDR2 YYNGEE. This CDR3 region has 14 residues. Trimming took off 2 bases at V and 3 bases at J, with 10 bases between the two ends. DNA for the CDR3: TGTGCCAGCAGCGTCGGACAGCTAACAGATACGCAGTATTTT. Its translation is CASSVGQLTDTQYF.

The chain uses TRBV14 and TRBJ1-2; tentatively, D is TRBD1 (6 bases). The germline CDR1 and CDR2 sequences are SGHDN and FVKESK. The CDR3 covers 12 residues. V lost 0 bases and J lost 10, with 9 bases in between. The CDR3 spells CASSQDRTVYTF. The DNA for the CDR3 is TGTGCCAGCAGCCAAGATAGGACAGTCTACACCTTC.

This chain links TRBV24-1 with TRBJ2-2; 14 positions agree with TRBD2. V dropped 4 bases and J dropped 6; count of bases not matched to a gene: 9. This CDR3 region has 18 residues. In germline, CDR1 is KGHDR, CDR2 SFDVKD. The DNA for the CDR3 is TGTGCCACCAGTGACCCTGGACTAGCGGGAGGCTGGGCCGGGGAGCTGTTTTTT. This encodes CATSDPGLAGGWAGELFF.

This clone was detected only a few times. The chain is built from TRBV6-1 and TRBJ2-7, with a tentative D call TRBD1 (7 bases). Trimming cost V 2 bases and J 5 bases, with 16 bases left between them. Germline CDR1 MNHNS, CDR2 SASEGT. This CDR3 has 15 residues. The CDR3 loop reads CASSERGQGGDEQYF. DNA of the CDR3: TGTGCCAGCAGTGAACGAGGTCAGGGGGGCGACGAGCAGTACTTC.

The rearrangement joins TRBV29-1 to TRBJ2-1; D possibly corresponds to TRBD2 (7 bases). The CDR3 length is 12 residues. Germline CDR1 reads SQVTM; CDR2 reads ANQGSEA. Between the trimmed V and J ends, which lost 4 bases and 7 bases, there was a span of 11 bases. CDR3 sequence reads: CSVVGGRNEQFF. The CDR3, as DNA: TGCAGCGTTGTCGGGGGGCGGAATGAGCAGTTCTTC.

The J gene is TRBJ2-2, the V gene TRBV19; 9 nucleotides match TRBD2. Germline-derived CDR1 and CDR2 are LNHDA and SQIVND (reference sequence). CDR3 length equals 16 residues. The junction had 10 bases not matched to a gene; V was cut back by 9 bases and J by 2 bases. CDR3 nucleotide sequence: TGTGCCAGCACCACTAGCGGGTCTACTAACACCGGGGAGCTGTTTTTT. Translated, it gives CASTTSGSTNTGELFF.

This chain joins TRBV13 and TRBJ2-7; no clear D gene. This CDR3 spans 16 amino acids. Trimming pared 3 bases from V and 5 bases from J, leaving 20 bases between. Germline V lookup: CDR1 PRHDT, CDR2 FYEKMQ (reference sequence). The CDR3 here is CASSFLVGPTNDEQYF. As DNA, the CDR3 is TGTGCCAGCAGCTTTTTAGTCGGTCCTACTAACGACGAGCAGTACTTC.

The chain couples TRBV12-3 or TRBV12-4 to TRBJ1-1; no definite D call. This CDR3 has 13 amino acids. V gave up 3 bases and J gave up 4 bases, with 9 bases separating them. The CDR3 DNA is TGTGCCAGCAGTTTGGGAGGTGCCACTGAAGCTTTCTTT. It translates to CASSLGGATEAFF.

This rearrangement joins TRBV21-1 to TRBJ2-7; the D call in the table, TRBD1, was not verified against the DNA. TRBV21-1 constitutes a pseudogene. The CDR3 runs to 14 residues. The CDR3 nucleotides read TGTGCCAGCAGCAAAAACAGGGTAGGAGGCGAGCAGTACTTC. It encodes CASSKNRVGGEQYF.

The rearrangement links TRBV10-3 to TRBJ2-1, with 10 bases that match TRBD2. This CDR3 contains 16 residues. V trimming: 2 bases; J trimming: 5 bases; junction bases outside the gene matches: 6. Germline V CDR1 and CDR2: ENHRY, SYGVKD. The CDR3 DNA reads TGTGCCATCAGTGAGCCCGGGACTAGCGCCGACAATGAGCAGTTCTTC. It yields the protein CAISEPGTSADNEQFF.